This paragraph covers one T cell receptor beta chain sequence. Its antigen is still unknown. The record originates from a study of OX40 agonist ivuxolimab in advanced cancers. On the study more broadly: Patients enrolled in dose escalation were diagnosed with hepatocellular carcinoma, melanoma, renal cell or head and neck cancer.

Method: immunoSEQ multiplex PCR; TCRdb's copy keeps in-frame clones and lacks some. The sample carries under 95,000 clones, roughly 85% recorded once. General study findings and limits: Researchers did not determine the expanded peripheral T cells' antigen specificity. Relative to CD4+ cells, CD8+ T cells on average had more expanded clones.

Germline assignment: CDR1 MDHEN and CDR2 SYDVKM. V was shortened by 5 bases and J by 0 bases, with 7 bases between the two germline ends. This CDR3 has 13 residues. It was autoimmune disease history or systemic immunosuppression that excluded patients. The TCR was taken from an adult with an advanced solid tumor such as melanoma, head and neck, liver or kidney cancer. Sequencing used CD4+ or CD8+ T cells sorted from blood, obtained in a trial of the OX40 agonist ivuxolimab. This sequence joins TRBV28 and TRBJ1-1, with unresolved D. The CDR3 nucleotides are TGTGCCAGCAGTAGAAACTTGAACACTGAAGCTTTCTTT. This encodes CASSRNLNTEAFF.